This section outlines one T cell receptor beta chain sequence together with its context. The antigen remains unidentified. The germline CDR1 and CDR2 sequences are MNHNY and SVGAGI (reference sequence). V lost 4 bases, J lost 2 bases, and 10 bases lay in between. The CDR3 runs to 14 residues. TCRdb keeps only in-frame clones here, not all; method: immunoSEQ multiplex PCR. The sample holds over 20,000 clones; around three quarters are singletons and the top ten take roughly 30%. This entry belongs to a study of PD-1 blockade in classical Hodgkin lymphoma. Study-wide findings and caveats: In newly diagnosed patients, baseline TCR diversity was reportedly below that of healthy donors.

The sample's time point: cycle 4 day 1 (C4D1), after 6 weeks of nivolumab. Each patient's relapse followed autologous stem cell transplantation, and brentuximab vedotin exposure varied. The rearrangement uses TRBV6-6 and TRBJ2-3; D possibly corresponds to TRBD1 (5 bases). This receptor was taken from a human donor with classical Hodgkin lymphoma. The sequenced sample was peripheral blood mononuclear cells (PBMCs), obtained before the fourth cycle of nivolumab. DNA of the CDR3: TGTGCCAGCAGTTCCCTAGGGGCCACAGATACGCAGTATTTT. It specifies CASSSLGATDTQYF.